This passage covers 19 T cell receptor beta chains from one sample sequenced in a study of blood T cell repertoires in COVID-19. Repertoires were generated with immunoSEQ multiplex PCR, while TCRdb's copy carries only in-frame clones and drops some. The sample records approximately 190,000 clones, 70% to 90% being singletons. Sequencing was done on a sample of peripheral blood. The receptors here all came from a man between 60 and 75 years old with active or convalescent COVID-19.

This clone was picked up one time. V usage is TRBV18 and J usage is TRBJ2-3, with 11 bases that match TRBD2. V was clipped by 2 bases and J by 2 bases; unmatched bases: 3. The length of the CDR3 is 16 residues. Germline V gene data show CDR1 as KGHSH and CDR2 as LQKENI. CDR3 sequence (DNA): TGTGCCAGCTCACCAGGGACTAGCGGTCACACAGATACGCAGTATTTT. Its protein product is CASSPGTSGHTDTQYF. Full variable domain (rest looked up from reference TRBV18 and TRBJ2-3): NAGVMQNPRHLVRRRGQEARLRCSPMKGHSHVYWYRQLPEEGLKFMVYLQKENIIDESGMPKERFSAEFPKEGPSILRIQQVVRGDSAAYFCASSPGTSGHTDTQYFGPGTRLTVL.

The V gene is TRBV6-5, the J gene TRBJ1-2; tentative D call: TRBD1 (6 bases). The CDR3 has 13 residues. Trimming took off 5 bases at V and 7 bases at J, with 14 bases between the two ends. CDR1 MNHEY and CDR2 SVGAGI come from the germline V gene. As DNA, the CDR3 is TGTGCCAGCAGTCCCCGGACAGTACGTGGCTACACCTTC. As protein: CASSPRTVRGYTF.

This clone came up once. CDR3 bases: TGTGCCAGCAGCCCAGGGCAAGGGTGGTTCAGGGACGAGCAGTACTTC. Its translation: CASSPGQGWFRDEQYF. J is TRBJ2-7 and V is TRBV13; possible D gene TRBD1, 5 bases. From germline, CDR1 is PRHDT and CDR2 FYEKMQ (reference sequence). The ends were cut back, 5 bases at V and 5 bases at J, with 22 bases in the middle. CDR3 length equals 16 residues.

The rearrangement joins TRBV29-1 to TRBJ1-2; 8 nucleotides match TRBD1. Trimming cost V 2 bases and J 9 bases; bases outside gene matches: 8. CDR3 length equals 13 residues. Germline V lookup: CDR1 SQVTM, CDR2 ANQGSEA. For the CDR3, the DNA is TGCAGCGTTGAAAATTCAGGGGGCGTGAGCTACACCTTC. It translates to CSVENSGGVSYTF.

The rearrangement uses TRBV7-9 and TRBJ2-7, with D unclear. This CDR3 has 12 residues. Deletions cut 5 bases from V and 3 bases from J, with 8 bases between. Per germline, CDR1 SEHNR and CDR2 FQNEAQ (reference sequence). CDR3 sequence reads: CASSAGIYEQYF. The CDR3 nucleotides are TGTGCCAGCAGCGCAGGTATCTACGAGCAGTACTTC. The variable domain in full, completed from reference TRBV7-9 and TRBJ2-7, reads DTGVSQNPRHKITKRGQNVTFRCDPISEHNRLYWYRQTLGQGPEFLTYFQNEAQLEKSRLLSDRFSAERPKGSFSTLEIQRTEQGDSAMYLCASSAGIYEQYFGPGTRLTVT.

The V gene is TRBV5-4, the J gene TRBJ2-3; TRBD2 matches at 8 bases. Germline CDR1 and CDR2: SGHNT and YYREEE (reference sequence). The CDR3 is 16 residues long. J lost 0 bases, V lost 4 bases, and 7 bases had no gene match. The CDR3 loop reads CASSVGAGVSTDTQYF. The CDR3 coding sequence is TGTGCCAGCAGCGTGGGAGCGGGGGTGAGCACAGATACGCAGTATTTT.

The chain couples TRBV2 to TRBJ1-4, with 9 bases that match TRBD1. V dropped 6 bases and J dropped 5; count of bases not matched to a gene: 7. The germline CDR1 and CDR2 sequences are SNHLY and FYNNEI. The CDR3 consists of 15 residues. CDR3 DNA sequence: TGTGCCAGCAGACAGGGGGCTCGTCTGAATGAAAAACTGTTTTTT. Translating it yields CASRQGARLNEKLFF.

The chain carries TRBV19 and TRBJ1-4, with 7 nucleotides matching TRBD1. V gave up 7 bases and J gave up 0 bases; unmatched junction bases: 8. Germline CDR1 and CDR2: LNHDA and SQIVND (reference sequence). The CDR3 is made up of 16 amino acids. The CDR3 region has the DNA TGTGCCAGTATGGGGGACAGATCTGCAACTAATGAAAAACTGTTTTTT. Its translation is CASMGDRSATNEKLFF.

This clone occurred a few times. The sample has other DNA sequences that encode this CDR3 too. This chain links TRBV11-2 with TRBJ1-5, with D tentatively TRBD1 (5 bases). Trimming removed 1 base at V and 6 bases at J, with 7 bases between. This CDR3 has 13 residues. Per germline, CDR1 SGHAT and CDR2 FQNNGV. In DNA, the CDR3 is TGTGCCAGCAGCTTAGGGGGGGGTCAGCCCCAGCATTTT. It yields the protein CASSLGGGQPQHF.

The rearrangement links TRBV9 to TRBJ1-1; unclear D gene. The CDR3 is 14 residues long. Germline V gives CDR1 SGDLS, CDR2 YYNGEE. Deletions cut 1 base from V and 0 bases from J, with 7 bases between. CDR3 protein: CASSVSFMNTEAFF. The DNA for the CDR3 is TGTGCCAGCAGCGTATCATTCATGAACACTGAAGCTTTCTTT.

V and J are TRBV6-5 and TRBJ2-1; D not resolved. Germline V lookup: CDR1 MNHEY, CDR2 SVGAGI. The CDR3 contains 12 residues. V dropped 7 bases and J dropped 9 bases, with 13 bases sitting between them. The CDR3 region is CASTPMRSEQFF. CDR3 DNA: TGTGCCAGCACCCCGATGCGGAGTGAGCAGTTCTTC.

V usage is TRBV6-5 and J usage is TRBJ1-2; D remains ambiguous. The length of the CDR3 is 14 residues. Germline V gene data show CDR1 as MNHEY and CDR2 as SVGAGI. Trimming removed 2 bases from V and 5 bases from J, with 12 bases in between. The chain's CDR3 is CASSYGVSGYGYTF. The DNA for the CDR3 is TGTGCCAGCAGTTACGGGGTGTCGGGGTATGGCTACACCTTC.

This clone was seen just once. V is TRBV3-1 (or the pseudogene TRBV3-2) and J is TRBJ2-7; the match to TRBD2 covers 8 bases. Germline lookup yields CDR1 LGHDT and CDR2 YNNKEL (reference sequence). This CDR3 spans 15 amino acids. J was trimmed by 3 bases and V by 3 bases; bases with no gene match: 7. In DNA form, the CDR3 reads TGTGCCAGCAGCCAGGGGGCCCGGGGGGGCTACGAGCAGTACTTC. Its protein product is CASSQGARGGYEQYF.

The chain links TRBV5-6 to TRBJ2-1; 10 bases map to TRBD2. Trimming cost V 0 bases and J 4 bases; bases outside gene matches: 4. Germline V CDR1 and CDR2: SGHDT, YYEEEE. CDR3 length: 16 amino acids. The CDR3 protein is CASSLVPSGGYNEQFF. The CDR3 region has the DNA TGTGCCAGCAGCTTGGTACCTAGCGGGGGATACAATGAGCAGTTCTTC.

The chain combines TRBV5-6 with TRBJ1-3, with a weak D call TRBD1 (6 bases). The CDR3 loop spans 17 amino acids. The germline V gene encodes CDR1 SGHDT and CDR2 YYEEEE. The V end lost 6 bases, the J end lost 0 bases, and 19 bases lay between the germline ends. In nucleotides, the CDR3 is TGTGCCAGCAAGATGAGGGCCGGGACATTCTCTGGAAACACCATATATTTT. Protein product: CASKMRAGTFSGNTIYF.

V and J are TRBV6-6 and TRBJ1-2; TRBD1 agrees at 7 bases. The V and J ends lost 0 bases and 4 bases, in that order; junction bases with no gene match: 8. Germline CDR1 MNHNY, CDR2 SVGAGI (reference sequence). The CDR3 extends over 16 amino acids. CDR3 sequence (DNA): TGTGCCAGCAGTTACTCGGGGTCGTCAGGGGGCTATGGCTACACCTTC. Its protein product is CASSYSGSSGGYGYTF.

J is TRBJ2-2 and V is TRBV18, with a tentative D call TRBD1 (6 bases). The CDR3 sequence is 13 residues long. V was shortened by 1 base and J by 8 bases, with 8 bases between the two germline ends. From germline, CDR1 is KGHSH and CDR2 LQKENI. The CDR3 DNA sequence: TGTGCCAGCTCACCACTCGGACAGGGGGAGCTGTTTTTT. Its translation: CASSPLGQGELFF.

The J gene is TRBJ2-7, the V gene TRBV3-1 (or the pseudogene TRBV3-2), with D perhaps TRBD2 (7 bases). Germline assignment: CDR1 LGHDT and CDR2 YNNKEL (reference sequence). This CDR3 region has 15 residues. V lost 1 base, J lost 2 bases, and 12 bases lay in between. This CDR3 reads CASSQVGGHTYEQYF. The CDR3 DNA is TGTGCCAGCAGCCAAGTCGGGGGGCATACCTACGAGCAGTACTTC.

The CDR3 loop reads CSASGTSGGTDTQYF. As DNA, the CDR3 is TGCAGTGCTAGTGGGACTAGCGGGGGCACAGATACGCAGTATTTT. The chain joins TRBV20-1 to TRBJ2-3, with TRBD2 matching 13 bases. CDR1 is DFQATT, CDR2 SNEGSKA, per germline (reference sequence). Unmatched junction bases numbered 1, after V lost 3 bases and J lost 1 base. The CDR3 extends over 15 amino acids.